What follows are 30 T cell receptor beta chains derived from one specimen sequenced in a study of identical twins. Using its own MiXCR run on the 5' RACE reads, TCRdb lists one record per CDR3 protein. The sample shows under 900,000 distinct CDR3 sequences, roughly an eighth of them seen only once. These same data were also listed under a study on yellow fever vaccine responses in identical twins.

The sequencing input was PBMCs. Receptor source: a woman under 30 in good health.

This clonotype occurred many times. CDR3 sequence (DNA): TGTGCCAGCAGTTTAAGGCGGGGCTACAATGAGCAGTTCTTC. Amino acids: CASSLRRGYNEQFF. The gene calls are TRBV12-3 or TRBV12-4 and TRBJ2-1, with D possibly matching TRBD2 (6 bases). The CDR3 sequence is 14 residues long. Trimming pared 2 bases from V and 3 bases from J, leaving 8 bases between.

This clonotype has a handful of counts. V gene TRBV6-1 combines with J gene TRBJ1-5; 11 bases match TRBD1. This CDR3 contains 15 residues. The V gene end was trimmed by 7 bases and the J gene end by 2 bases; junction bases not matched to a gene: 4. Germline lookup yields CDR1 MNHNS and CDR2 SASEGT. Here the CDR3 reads CASTGQGGGNQPQHF. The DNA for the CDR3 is TGTGCCAGCACGGGACAGGGGGGCGGCAATCAGCCCCAGCATTTT.

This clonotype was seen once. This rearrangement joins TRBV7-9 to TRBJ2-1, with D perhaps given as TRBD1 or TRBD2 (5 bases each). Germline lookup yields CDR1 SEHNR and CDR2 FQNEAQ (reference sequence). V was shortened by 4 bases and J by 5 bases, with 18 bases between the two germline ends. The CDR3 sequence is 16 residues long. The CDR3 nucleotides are TGTGCCAGCAGCTCCCCTCTTGGGGGAATCCACAATGAGCAGTTCTTC. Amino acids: CASSSPLGGIHNEQFF.

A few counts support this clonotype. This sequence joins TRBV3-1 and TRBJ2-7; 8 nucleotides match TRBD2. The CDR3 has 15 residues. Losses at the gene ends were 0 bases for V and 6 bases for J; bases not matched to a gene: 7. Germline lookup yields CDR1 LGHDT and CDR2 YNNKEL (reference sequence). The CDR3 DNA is TGTGCCAGCAGCCAAGATGTTAGCGGGGCTTTCGAGCAGTACTTC. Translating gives CASSQDVSGAFEQYF.

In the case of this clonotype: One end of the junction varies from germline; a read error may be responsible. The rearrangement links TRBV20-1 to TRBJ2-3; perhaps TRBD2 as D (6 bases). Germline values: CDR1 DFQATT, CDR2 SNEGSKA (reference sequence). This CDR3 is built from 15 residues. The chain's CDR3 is CSARVGEVGTDTQYF. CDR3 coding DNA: TGCAGTGCCAGAGTGGGGGAGGTGGGCACAGATACGCAGTATTTT.

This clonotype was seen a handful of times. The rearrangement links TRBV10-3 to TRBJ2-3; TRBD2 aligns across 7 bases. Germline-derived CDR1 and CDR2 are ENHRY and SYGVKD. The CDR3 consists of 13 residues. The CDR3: CAATAGVRDTQYF. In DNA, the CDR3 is TGTGCAGCCACCGCGGGGGTCCGGGATACGCAGTATTTT.

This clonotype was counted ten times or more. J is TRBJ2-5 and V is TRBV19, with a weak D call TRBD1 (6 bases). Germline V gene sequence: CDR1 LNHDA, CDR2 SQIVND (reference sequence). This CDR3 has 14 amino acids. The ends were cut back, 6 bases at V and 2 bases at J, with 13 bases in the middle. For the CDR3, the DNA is TGTGCCAGTAGCCTCAGGGGTTATCAAGAGACCCAGTACTTC. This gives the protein CASSLRGYQETQYF.

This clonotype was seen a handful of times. The CDR3 loop reads CSARDGWTYEQYF. The CDR3 DNA follows: TGCAGTGCTAGAGACGGGTGGACCTACGAGCAGTACTTC. The genes are TRBV20-1 and TRBJ2-7; D gene ambiguous. The CDR3 totals 13 residues. V lost 0 bases to trimming and J lost 2 bases, with 8 bases between them. Germline V gene sequence: CDR1 DFQATT, CDR2 SNEGSKA (reference sequence).

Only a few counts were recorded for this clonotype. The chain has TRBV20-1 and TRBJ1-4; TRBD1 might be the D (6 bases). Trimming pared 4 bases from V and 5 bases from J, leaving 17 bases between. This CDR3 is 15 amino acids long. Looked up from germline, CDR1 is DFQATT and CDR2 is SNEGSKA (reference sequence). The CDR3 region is CSAKNPGGGNEKLFF. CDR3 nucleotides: TGCAGTGCTAAAAACCCCGGGGGCGGGAATGAAAAACTGTTTTTT.

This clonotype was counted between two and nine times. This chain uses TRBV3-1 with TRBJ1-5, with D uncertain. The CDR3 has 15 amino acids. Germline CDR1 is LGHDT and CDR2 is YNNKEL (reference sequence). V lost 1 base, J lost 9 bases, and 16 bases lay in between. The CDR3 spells CASSQGRTAASPQHF. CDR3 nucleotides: TGTGCCAGCAGCCAAGGAAGGACTGCGGCTTCGCCCCAGCATTTT.

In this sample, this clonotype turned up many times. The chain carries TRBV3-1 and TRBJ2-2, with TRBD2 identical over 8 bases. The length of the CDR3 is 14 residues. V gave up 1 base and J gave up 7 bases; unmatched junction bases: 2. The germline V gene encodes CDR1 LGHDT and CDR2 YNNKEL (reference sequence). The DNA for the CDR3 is TGTGCCAGCAGCCAAGCCCTAGCGGGCGGGGAGCTGTTTTTT. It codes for CASSQALAGGELFF.

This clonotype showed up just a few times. CDR3 sequence reads: CASSYPGSLGYEQYF. The DNA of the CDR3 is TGTGCCAGCAGTTATCCGGGTTCCTTGGGTTACGAGCAGTACTTC. V usage is TRBV28 and J usage is TRBJ2-7; D is unresolved. The ends were cut back, 4 bases at V and 4 bases at J, with 17 bases in the middle. Germline V gives CDR1 MDHEN, CDR2 SYDVKM. This CDR3 region has 15 residues.

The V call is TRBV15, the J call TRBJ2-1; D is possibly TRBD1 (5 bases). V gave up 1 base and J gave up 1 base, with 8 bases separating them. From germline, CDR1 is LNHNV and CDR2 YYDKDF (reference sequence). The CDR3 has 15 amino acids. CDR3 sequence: CATSRVTGSYNEQFF. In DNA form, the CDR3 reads TGTGCCACCAGCAGAGTCACAGGTTCCTACAATGAGCAGTTCTTC.

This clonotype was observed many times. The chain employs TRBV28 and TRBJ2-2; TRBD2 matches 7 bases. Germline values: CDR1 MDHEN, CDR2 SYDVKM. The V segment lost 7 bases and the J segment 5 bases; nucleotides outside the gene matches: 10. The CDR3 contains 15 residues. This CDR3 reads CASIRGRSPTGELFF. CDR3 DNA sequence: TGTGCCAGCATACGCGGGAGAAGCCCGACCGGGGAGCTGTTTTTT. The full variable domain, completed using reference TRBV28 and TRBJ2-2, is DVKVTQSSRYLVKRTGEKVFLECVQDMDHENMFWYRQDPGLGLRLIYFSYDVKMKEKGDIPEGYSVSREKKERFSLILESASTNQTSMYLCASIRGRSPTGELFFGEGSRLTVL.

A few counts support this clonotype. For the CDR3, the DNA is TGTGCCAGCAGTGAAACCGACAGGAGCACAGATACGCAGTATTTT. Translated: CASSETDRSTDTQYF. The chain has TRBV2 and TRBJ2-3; D possibly corresponds to TRBD1 (6 bases). CDR3 length equals 15 residues. Germline assignment: CDR1 SNHLY and CDR2 FYNNEI. Deletions cut 2 bases from V and 0 bases from J, with 9 bases between.

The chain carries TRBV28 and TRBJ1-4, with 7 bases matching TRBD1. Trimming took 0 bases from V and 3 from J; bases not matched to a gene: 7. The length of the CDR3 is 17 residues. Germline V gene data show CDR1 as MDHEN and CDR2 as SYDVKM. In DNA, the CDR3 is TGTGCCAGCAGTTTATGGGGGCCGGGACAGCCTAATGAAAAACTGTTTTTT. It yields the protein CASSLWGPGQPNEKLFF.

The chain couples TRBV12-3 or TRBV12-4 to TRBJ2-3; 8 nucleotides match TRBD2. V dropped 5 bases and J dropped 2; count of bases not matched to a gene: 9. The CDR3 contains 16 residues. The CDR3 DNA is TGTGCCAGCAGTCCGGGACTAGGAAGATCCACAGATACGCAGTATTTT. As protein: CASSPGLGRSTDTQYF.

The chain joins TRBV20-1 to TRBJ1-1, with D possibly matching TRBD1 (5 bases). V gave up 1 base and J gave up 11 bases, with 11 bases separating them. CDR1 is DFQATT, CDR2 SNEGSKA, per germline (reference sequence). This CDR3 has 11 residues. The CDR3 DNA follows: TGCAGTGCTAGAGTCCCACAGGCGGCTTTCTTT. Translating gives CSARVPQAAFF.

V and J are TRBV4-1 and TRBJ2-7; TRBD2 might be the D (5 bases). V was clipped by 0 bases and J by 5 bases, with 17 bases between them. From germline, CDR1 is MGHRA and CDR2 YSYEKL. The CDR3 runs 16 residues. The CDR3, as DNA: TGCGCCAGCAGCCAAGATTGGGCCTGGGTGGAGGACGAGCAGTACTTC. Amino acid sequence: CASSQDWAWVEDEQYF.

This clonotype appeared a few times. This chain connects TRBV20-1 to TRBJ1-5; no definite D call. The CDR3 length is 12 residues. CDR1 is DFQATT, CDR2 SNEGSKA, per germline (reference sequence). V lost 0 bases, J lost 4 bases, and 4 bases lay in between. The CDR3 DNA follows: TGCAGTGCTAGAGATTTGAATCAGCCCCAGCATTTT. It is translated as CSARDLNQPQHF.

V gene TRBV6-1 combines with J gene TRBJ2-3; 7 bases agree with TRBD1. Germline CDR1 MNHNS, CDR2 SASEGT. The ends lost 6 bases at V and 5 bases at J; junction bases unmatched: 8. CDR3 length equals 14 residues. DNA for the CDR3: TGTGCCAGCAGCCAACAGGGGCTAAAAGATACGCAGTATTTT. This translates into CASSQQGLKDTQYF.

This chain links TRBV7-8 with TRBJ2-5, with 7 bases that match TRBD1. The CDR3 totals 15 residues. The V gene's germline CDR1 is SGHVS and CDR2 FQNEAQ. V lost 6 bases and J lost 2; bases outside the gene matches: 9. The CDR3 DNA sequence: TGTGCCAGCAGGACAACAGGGGCCGGACAAGAGACCCAGTACTTC. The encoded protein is CASRTTGAGQETQYF.

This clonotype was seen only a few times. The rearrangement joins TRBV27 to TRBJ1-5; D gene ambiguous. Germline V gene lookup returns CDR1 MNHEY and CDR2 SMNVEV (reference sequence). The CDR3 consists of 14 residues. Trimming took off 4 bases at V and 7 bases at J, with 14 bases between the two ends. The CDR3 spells CASSYGGREQPQHF. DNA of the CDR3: TGTGCCAGCAGTTATGGTGGGCGGGAGCAGCCCCAGCATTTT.

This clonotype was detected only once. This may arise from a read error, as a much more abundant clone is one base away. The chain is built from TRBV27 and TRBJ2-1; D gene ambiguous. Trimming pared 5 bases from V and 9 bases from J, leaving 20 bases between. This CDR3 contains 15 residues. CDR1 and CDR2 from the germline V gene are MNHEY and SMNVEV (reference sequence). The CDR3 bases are TGTGCCAGCAGTCCTCCTATGAGGACGGAGAGTGAGCAGTTCTTC. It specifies CASSPPMRTESEQFF.

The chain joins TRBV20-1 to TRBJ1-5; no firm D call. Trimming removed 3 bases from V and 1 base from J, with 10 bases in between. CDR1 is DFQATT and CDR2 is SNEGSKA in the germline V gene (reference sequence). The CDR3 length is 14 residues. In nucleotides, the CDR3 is TGCAGTGCTAGCGCCCCAGGAAGCAATCAGCCCCAGCATTTT. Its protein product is CSASAPGSNQPQHF.

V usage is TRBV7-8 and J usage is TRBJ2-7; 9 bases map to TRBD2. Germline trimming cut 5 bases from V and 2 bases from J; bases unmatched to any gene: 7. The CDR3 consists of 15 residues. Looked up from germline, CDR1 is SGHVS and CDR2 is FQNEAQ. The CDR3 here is CASSGVAGAAYEQYV. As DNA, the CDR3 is TGTGCCAGCAGCGGGGTAGCGGGGGCAGCCTACGAGCAGTACGTC.

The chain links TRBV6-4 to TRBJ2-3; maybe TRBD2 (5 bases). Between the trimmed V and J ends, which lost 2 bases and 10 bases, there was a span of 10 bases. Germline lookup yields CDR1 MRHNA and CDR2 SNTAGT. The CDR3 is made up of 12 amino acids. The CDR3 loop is CASSDLGGPQYF. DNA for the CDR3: TGTGCCAGCAGTGACCTAGGCGGGCCGCAGTATTTT.

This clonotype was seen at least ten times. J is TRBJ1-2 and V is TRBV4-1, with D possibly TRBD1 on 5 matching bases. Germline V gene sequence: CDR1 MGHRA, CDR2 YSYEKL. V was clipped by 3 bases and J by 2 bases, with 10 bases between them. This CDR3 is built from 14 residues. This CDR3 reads CASSHGGGNYGYTF. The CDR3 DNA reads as TGCGCCAGCAGCCACGGGGGGGGGAACTATGGCTACACCTTC.

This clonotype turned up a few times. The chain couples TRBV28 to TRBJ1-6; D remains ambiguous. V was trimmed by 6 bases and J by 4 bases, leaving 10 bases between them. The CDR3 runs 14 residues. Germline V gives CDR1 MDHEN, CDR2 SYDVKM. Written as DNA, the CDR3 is TGTGCCAGCAGCCTTACACCTTATAATTCACCCCTCCACTTT. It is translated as CASSLTPYNSPLHF.

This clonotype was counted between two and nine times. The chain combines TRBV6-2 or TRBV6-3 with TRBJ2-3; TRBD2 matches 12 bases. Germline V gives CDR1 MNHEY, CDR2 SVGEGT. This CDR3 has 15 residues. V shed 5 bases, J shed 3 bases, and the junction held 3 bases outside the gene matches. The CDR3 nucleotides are TGTGCCAGCAGTCCTAGCGGGGGGGAGACAGATACGCAGTATTTT. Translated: CASSPSGGETDTQYF.